The following is a TCR beta chain sequence with its context. Its antigen is as yet unknown. The data belong to a study of T cells in Graves' hyperthyroidism and ophthalmopathy. The wider study: Specimen type is peripheral blood, collected at initial diagnosis prior to any treatment. Study conclusions and caveats: Most clonotypes expanded in the thyroid (above 0.001) were also present in blood. In validation, the model predicted ophthalmopathy. These predictions came a median about 6.2 months before onset.

Patients having uncontrolled infection, another autoimmune disease, pregnancy or lactation were not included. The CDR3 length is 13 residues. Germline V lookup: CDR1 LNHDA, CDR2 SQIVND (reference sequence). With V trimmed by 5 bases and J by 7 bases, 5 bases remained unmatched. TCR beta CDR3 sequences were amplified from RNA transcripts. HTBI primers drove first-round RT-PCR of the TCR CDR3. TCRdb re-called the multiplex PCR reads through MiXCR, storing one row per CDR3 protein. The sample includes 600,000 or so distinct CDR3 sequences, approximately 14% of them seen just once. The V call is TRBV19, the J call TRBJ1-1; 9 bases match TRBD1. Material: blood. The receptor's source is a woman between 18 and 29 years old with Graves' ophthalmopathy. This CDR3 reads CASSGTGFGEAFF. CDR3 nucleotide sequence: TGTGCCAGTAGTGGGACAGGGTTCGGTGAAGCTTTCTTT.